These T cell receptor beta chains were read from a single sample in a study of PD-L1 blockade in urothelial cancer. This table comes from immunoSEQ multiplex PCR, and its TCRdb copy is limited to in-frame clones, with some not included. The sample shows over 75,000 clones, about 89% of them seen only once. Sample: PBMCs, taken around atezolizumab (anti-PD-L1) treatment. The receptor source for this set is a woman at least 80 years old with urothelial cancer. CDR3s include the opening cysteine and the closing phenylalanine or tryptophan. A row's size may be missing; if present it is once, few, many or a size class.

v_gene | abundance | len | CDR3aa
TRBV27 | NA | 14 | CASSSWGRGGEQFF
TRBV7-9 | once | 15 | CASRKTGADYNEQFF
TRBV5-4 | NA | 14 | CASSLGPTSYEQYF
TRBV18 | NA | 17 | CASSPLQTANSGNTIYF
TRBV9 | NA | 15 | CASRPVGYSYNEQFF
TRBV27 | NA | 15 | CASSSPAGPTDTQYF
TRBV28 | NA | 14 | CASGERRMNTEAFF
TRBV19 | NA | 14 | CASSEGTGGIRQHF
TRBV7-2 | NA | 18 | CASSLGLVAGGYTGELFF
TRBV2 | once | 15 | CASRETTGIQQPQHF
TRBV10-3 | NA | 15 | CAISDGQGSNYGYTF
TRBV6-1 | NA | 15 | CASSERRQGGYGYTF
TRBV11-2 | NA | 15 | CASSPGGGGAIRQYF
TRBV5-4 | NA | 14 | CASSLGQYTGELFF
TRBV25-1 | NA | 14 | CASSEYRGTDTQYF
TRBV6-5 | NA | 15 | CASSYLFRVNTEAFF
TRBV6-5 | NA | 15 | CASSYRGGRAGELFF
TRBV19 | NA | 15 | CASSISSTGTDTQYF
TRBV9 | NA | 12 | CASSKGDYGYTF
TRBV19 | NA | 16 | CASSIGLGAFHNEQFF
TRBV5-5 | NA | 15 | CASSSPRGGGYEQYF
TRBV27 | NA | 14 | CASSLSDRDYGYTF
TRBV15 | NA | 15 | CATSRDRVDQETQYF
TRBV5-1 | few | 15 | CASSLAGQGAYGYTF
TRBV6-5 | NA | 14 | CASRRDAGPNIQYF
TRBV29-1 | NA | 15 | CSVEKDTGGLYEQYF
TRBV27 | NA | 17 | CASSLQSVPQNTGELFF
TRBV27 | NA | 17 | CASSLYLAGETNTEAFF
TRBV5-6 | NA | 16 | CASSLPTGDHTGELFF
TRBV18 | NA | 12 | CASSPERDEQYF
TRBV27 | NA | 12 | CASSSATGPYTF
TRBV10-2 | NA | 12 | CASSAGGTEAFF
TRBV6-5 | NA | 15 | CASSLSGTPNTEAFF
TRBV15 | NA | 14 | CATSRDRGGNEQFF
TRBV5-4 | NA | 16 | CASSEPLAGGPETQYF
TRBV4-1 | NA | 16 | CASSQDSRGGRYEQYF
TRBV6-1 | NA | 11 | CASSEGIRCTF
TRBV6-6 | NA | 13 | CASSAGLLYEQYF
TRBV2 | few | 13 | CASSAYFTDTQYF
TRBV25-1 | NA | 13 | CASSELSNTEAFF
TRBV5-4 | NA | 16 | CASSRGSGFVSNEQFF
TRBV10-3 | NA | 12 | CAISPGTGEQYF
TRBV6-1 | NA | 14 | CASSERGGGYEQYF
TRBV19 | NA | 17 | CASKGRQGSTRGDEQFF
TRBV7-2 | once | 17 | CASSLPLFSGRVNEQFF
TRBV6-6 | NA | 16 | CASRGTGTGPVYGYTF
TRBV18 | NA | 14 | CASSLDRVNEKLFF